A selection of T cell receptor beta chains follows, all from one sample in a study of T cell responses to AZD1222 COVID-19 vaccine. Sequencing used immunoSEQ multiplex PCR; TCRdb keeps in-frame clones, though not all of them. The data hold over 100,000 clones, with approximately 88% observed a single time. This specimen consisted of peripheral blood, obtained on day 0 of AZD1222 vaccination. These TCRs come from an adult in good health. Both conserved end residues are part of each CDR3. A D gene is named only where the DNA matches it firmly. Clone size is not always given. Where it is, it says once, few, many or a class for expanded clones.

length | J | D | V | size | DNA | CDR3
16 | TRBJ2-3 | TRBD1 | TRBV11-3 | - | TGTGCCAGCAGCTTAGATGGGACAGCAGGCACAGATACGCAGTATTTT | CASSLDGTAGTDTQYF
13 | TRBJ2-3 | - | TRBV27 | - | TGTGCCACCCCCCCACCAAGCACAGATACGCAGTATTTT | CATPPPSTDTQYF
16 | TRBJ1-3 | - | TRBV18 | - | TGTGCCAGCTCACCCTTTTCCCCCAGGGATGGAAACACCATATATTTT | CASSPFSPRDGNTIYF
15 | TRBJ1-1 | - | TRBV27 | once | TGTGCCAGCAGTTTATCTCGGGCGGCGAACACTGAAGCTTTCTTT | CASSLSRAANTEAFF
13 | TRBJ2-7 | TRBD1 | TRBV7-3 | - | TGTGCCAGCAGCAATAGGACAGGGTACGAGCAGTACTTC | CASSNRTGYEQYF
15 | TRBJ2-3 | - | TRBV21-1 | - | TGTGCCAGCAGCATGTGGTTAGGGGGCACAGATACGCAGTATTTT | CASSMWLGGTDTQYF
12 | TRBJ1-1 | - | TRBV7-9 | once | TGTGCCAGCAGCTCCACGAACACTGAAGCTTTCTTT | CASSSTNTEAFF
14 | TRBJ1-1 | - | TRBV5-1 | - | TGCGCCAGCAGGCCCCAGGGATCGAACACTGAAGCTTTCTTT | CASRPQGSNTEAFF
17 | TRBJ1-5 | - | TRBV21-1 | - | TGTGCCAGCAGCAGTCCTTCCGAGTCCTGGGGAATCCAGCCCCAGCATTTT | CASSSPSESWGIQPQHF
13 | TRBJ2-7 | TRBD1 | TRBV7-8 | - | TGTGCCAGCGGACGAGGACAGGGGTTTGAGCAGTACTTC | CASGRGQGFEQYF
15 | TRBJ2-4 | - | TRBV18 | - | TGTGCCAGCTCACCGCAGGGTGTAGCCAAAAACATTCAGTACTTC | CASSPQGVAKNIQYF
12 | TRBJ1-6 | - | TRBV2 | - | TGTGCCAGCACAGGGAAGAATTCACCCCTCCACTTT | CASTGKNSPLHF
11 | TRBJ2-1 | - | TRBV5-4 | - | TGTGCCAGCAGCTTGGATACAAGGAAGTTCTTC | CASSLDTRKFF
15 | TRBJ1-3 | - | TRBV6-5 | - | TGTGCCAGCAGTTGGAGAGCAGGGTCTGGAAACACCATATATTTT | CASSWRAGSGNTIYF
15 | TRBJ1-2 | - | TRBV6-6 | - | TGTGCCAGCAGCCAACAGGGAGCCGCCAGCTATGGCTACACCTTC | CASSQQGAASYGYTF
11 | TRBJ1-1 | - | TRBV7-6 | - | TGTGCCAGCAGCTCTAGCTGGTTAGCTTTCTTT | CASSSSWLAFF
12 | TRBJ1-2 | - | TRBV2 | - | TGTGCCAGCACAACGACAGCCTATGGCTACACCTTC | CASTTTAYGYTF
16 | TRBJ2-1 | - | TRBV5-1 | - | TGCGCCAGCAGCTTGGAGGGTCGGAGCTCCTACAATGAGCAGTTCTTC | CASSLEGRSSYNEQFF
17 | TRBJ2-1 | - | TRBV6-4 | few | TGTGCCAGACTATTTGACATGGCTCCACGCCAAGACAATGAGCAGTTCTTC | CARLFDMAPRQDNEQFF
13 | TRBJ2-7 | - | TRBV5-1 | - | TGCGCCAGCAGCTTGGACGCAACCTACGAGCAGTACTTC | CASSLDATYEQYF
15 | TRBJ1-2 | - | TRBV7-8 | - | TGTGCCAGCAGCTTAGACGTTGTCGGAAACTATGGCTACACCTTC | CASSLDVVGNYGYTF
16 | TRBJ1-1 | - | TRBV4-3 | once | TGCGCCAGCAGCCTCTCGACACTCCTACCAGACACTGAAGCTTTCTTT | CASSLSTLLPDTEAFF
16 | TRBJ2-3 | TRBD1 | TRBV19 | - | TGTGCCAGTAGGTCTCTGGGACAGGGGGCAATAGATACGCAGTATTTT | CASRSLGQGAIDTQYF
11 | TRBJ1-1 | - | TRBV5-1 | - | TGCGCCAGCAGCTGGGGGGATGAAGCTTTCTTT | CASSWGDEAFF
16 | TRBJ1-6 | - | TRBV11-2 | - | TGTGCCAGCAGCTTAGACGTGGAGGGTGGCAATTCACCCCTCCACTTT | CASSLDVEGGNSPLHF
11 | TRBJ1-1 | - | TRBV12-3/TRBV12-4 | - | TGTGCCACCACATTTGTTGGGACGGCTTTCTTT | CATTFVGTAFF